Given below is one TCR beta chain in context. This CDR3 spans 16 amino acids. The germline V and J ends were trimmed by 2 bases and 0 bases, with 11 bases remaining between them. CDR1 and CDR2 (germline): MNHEY, SVGEGT. This specimen belongs to a study of control samples from healthy donors and cancer patients. Using immunoSEQ multiplex PCR, the repertoire was profiled, and TCRdb retains in-frame clones only, with some absent. The sample yields under 75,000 clones, over 75% seen once. The chain carries TRBV6-2 or TRBV6-3 and TRBJ1-5; D remains ambiguous. The specimen sequenced was blood. This TCR derives from a middle-aged man in good health. CDR3 sequence: CASSYSGGYSNQPQHF. The CDR3 coding sequence is TGTGCCAGCAGTTACAGTGGAGGATATAGCAATCAGCCCCAGCATTTT.